The 6 T cell receptor beta chains below were found in one sample sequenced in a study of shared clonotypes between healthy human individuals. Generated by immunoSEQ multiplex PCR, the TCRdb table keeps only in-frame clones and is missing some. The table shows millions of clones, with about 95% occurring only once. The naive CD8 fraction comprised CD45RO-negative cells positively selected for CCR7 and excluded terminally differentiated effector memory CD45RA+ cells. Sample: naive CD8+ T cells sorted from blood. Source of these receptors: a man in his late teens or twenties in good health.

The rearrangement links TRBV7-9 to TRBJ1-1; TRBD1 aligns across 9 bases. This CDR3 has 17 residues. Unmatched junction bases numbered 11, after V lost 5 bases and J lost 1 base. Germline loops: CDR1 SEHNR, CDR2 FQNEAQ (reference sequence). In nucleotides, the CDR3 is TGTGCCAGCAGCCCTGACAGGGGGAGAATTACGAACACTGAAGCTTTCTTT. It encodes CASSPDRGRITNTEAFF.

This sequence joins TRBV30 and TRBJ1-3; D not resolved. V lost 5 bases and J lost 5, with 10 bases in between. The CDR3 extends over 12 amino acids. CDR1 is GTSNPN, CDR2 SVGIG, per germline (reference sequence). The CDR3 is CAWEGIRNTIYF. The CDR3 DNA follows: TGTGCCTGGGAGGGTATTCGAAACACCATATATTTT.

The chain recombines TRBV6-4 with TRBJ2-5, with D possibly TRBD1 on 6 matching bases. The CDR3 covers 15 residues. Trimming removed 1 base from V and 3 bases from J, with 12 bases in between. Looked up from germline, CDR1 is MRHNA and CDR2 is SNTAGT. The CDR3 nucleotides read TGTGCCAGCAGTGACTTCATTTCAGGGGAAGAGACCCAGTACTTC. As protein: CASSDFISGEETQYF.

The CDR3 nucleotides read TGTGCCAGCAGTTTAGATACAGGGGGGCGGTCTGGCTACACCTTC. Protein sequence: CASSLDTGGRSGYTF. The chain links TRBV27 to TRBJ1-2, with 8 nucleotides matching TRBD1. Germline CDR1 is MNHEY and CDR2 is SMNVEV (reference sequence). CDR3 size: 15 residues. V was pared by 2 bases and J by 7 bases, with 9 bases of the junction left unmatched.

This chain connects TRBV9 to TRBJ2-7, with 13 bases identical to TRBD2. The germline gives CDR1 SGDLS, CDR2 YYNGEE. The trim removed 3 bases at V and 1 base at J, leaving 4 bases unmatched. The CDR3 extends over 16 amino acids. The CDR3 DNA is TGTGCCAGCAGCGACGGGACTAGCGGGGATTCCTACGAGCAGTACTTC. Translated: CASSDGTSGDSYEQYF.

The V call is TRBV19, the J call TRBJ2-5, with D perhaps matching TRBD1 (5 bases). The germline V gene encodes CDR1 LNHDA and CDR2 SQIVND (reference sequence). Trimming stripped 0 bases from V and 0 bases from J, with 11 bases between. CDR3 size: 16 residues. CDR3 residues: CASSIDWLTDQETQYF. CDR3 in DNA: TGTGCCAGTAGTATAGATTGGCTGACAGACCAAGAGACCCAGTACTTC.